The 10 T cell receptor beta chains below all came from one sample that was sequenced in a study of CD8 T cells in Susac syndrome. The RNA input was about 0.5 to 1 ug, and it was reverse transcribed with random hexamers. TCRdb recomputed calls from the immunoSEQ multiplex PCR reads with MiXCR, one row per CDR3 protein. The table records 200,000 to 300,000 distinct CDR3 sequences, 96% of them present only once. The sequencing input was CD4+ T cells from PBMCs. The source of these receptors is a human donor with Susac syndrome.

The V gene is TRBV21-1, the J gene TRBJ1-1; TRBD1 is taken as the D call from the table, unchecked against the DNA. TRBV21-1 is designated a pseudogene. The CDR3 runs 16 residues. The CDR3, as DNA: TGTGCCAGCAGCAAAAATGGGGGATGGTGGAACACTGAAGCTTTCTTT. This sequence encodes CASSKNGGWWNTEAFF.

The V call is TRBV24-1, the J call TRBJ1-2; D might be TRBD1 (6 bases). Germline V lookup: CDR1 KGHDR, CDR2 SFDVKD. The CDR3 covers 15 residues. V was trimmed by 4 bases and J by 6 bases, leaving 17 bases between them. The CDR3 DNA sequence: TGTGCCACCAGTGAAAAGGGGGGCCCAACTCATGGCTACACCTTC. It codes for CATSEKGGPTHGYTF.

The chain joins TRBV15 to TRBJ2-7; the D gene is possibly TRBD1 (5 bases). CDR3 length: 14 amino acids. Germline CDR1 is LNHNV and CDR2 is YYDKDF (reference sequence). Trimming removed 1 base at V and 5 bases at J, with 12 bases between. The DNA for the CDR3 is TGTGCCACCAGCAGAGGTGAAGGGGTCAACGAGCAGTACTTC. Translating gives CATSRGEGVNEQYF.

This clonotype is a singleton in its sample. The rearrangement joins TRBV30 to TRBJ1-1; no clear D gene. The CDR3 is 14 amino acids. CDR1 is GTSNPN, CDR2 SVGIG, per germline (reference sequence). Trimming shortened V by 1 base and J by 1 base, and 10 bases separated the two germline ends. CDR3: CAWSGGLGNTEAFF. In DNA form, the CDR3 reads TGTGCCTGGAGTGGAGGGCTGGGGAACACTGAAGCTTTCTTT.

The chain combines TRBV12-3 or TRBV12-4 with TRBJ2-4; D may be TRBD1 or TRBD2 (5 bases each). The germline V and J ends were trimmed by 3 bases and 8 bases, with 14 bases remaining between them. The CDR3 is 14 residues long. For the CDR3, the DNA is TGTGCCAGCAGTTTGGGGGTTAGGGGTGACATTCAGTACTTC. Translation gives CASSLGVRGDIQYF.

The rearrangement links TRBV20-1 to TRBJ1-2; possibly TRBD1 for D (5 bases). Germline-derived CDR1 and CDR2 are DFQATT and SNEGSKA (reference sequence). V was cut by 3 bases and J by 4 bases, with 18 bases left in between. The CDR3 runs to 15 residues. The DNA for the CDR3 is TGCAGTGCTAGGGGAGGGGACGGAGGCCTCTATGGCTACACCTTC. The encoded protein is CSARGGDGGLYGYTF.

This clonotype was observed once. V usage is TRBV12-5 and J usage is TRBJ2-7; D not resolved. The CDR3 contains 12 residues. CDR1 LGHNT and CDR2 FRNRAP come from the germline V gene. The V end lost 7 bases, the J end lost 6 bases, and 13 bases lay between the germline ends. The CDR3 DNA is TGTGCTAGTGTCGGCACCTCTAGCGAGCAGTACTTC. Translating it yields CASVGTSSEQYF.

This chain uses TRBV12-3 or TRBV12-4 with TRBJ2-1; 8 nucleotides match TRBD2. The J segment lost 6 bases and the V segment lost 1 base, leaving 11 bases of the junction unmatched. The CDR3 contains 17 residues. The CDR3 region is CASSLEPPTSGPNEQFF. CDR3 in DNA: TGTGCCAGCAGTTTAGAACCCCCAACTAGCGGACCCAATGAGCAGTTCTTC.

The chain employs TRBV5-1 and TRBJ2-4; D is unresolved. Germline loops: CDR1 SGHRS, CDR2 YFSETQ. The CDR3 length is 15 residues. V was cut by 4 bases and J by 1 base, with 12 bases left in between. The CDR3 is CASSGDSSAKNIQYF. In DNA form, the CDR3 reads TGCGCCAGCAGCGGCGATTCTTCTGCCAAAAACATTCAGTACTTC.

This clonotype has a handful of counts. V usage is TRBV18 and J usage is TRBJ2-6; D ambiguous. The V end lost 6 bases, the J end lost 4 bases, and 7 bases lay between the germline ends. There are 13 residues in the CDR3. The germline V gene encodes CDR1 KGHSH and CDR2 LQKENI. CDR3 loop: CASSSQGANVLTF. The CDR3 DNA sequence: TGTGCCAGCTCGTCGCAAGGGGCCAACGTCCTGACTTTC. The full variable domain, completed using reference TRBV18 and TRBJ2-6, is NAGVMQNPRHLVRRRGQEARLRCSPMKGHSHVYWYRQLPEEGLKFMVYLQKENIIDESGMPKERFSAEFPKEGPSILRIQQVVRGDSAAYFCASSSQGANVLTFGAGSRLTVL.